This T cell receptor beta chain came from a study of cytomegalovirus exposure and HLA in healthy donors. The method was immunoSEQ multiplex PCR; TCRdb's version includes in-frame clones alone and lacks a portion of them. In the table there are some 120,000 clones, around nine tenths of which are singletons. This CDR3 is 15 amino acids long. Germline trimming cut 6 bases from V and 5 bases from J; bases unmatched to any gene: 11. Germline loops: CDR1 SEHNR, CDR2 FQNEAQ (reference sequence). The J gene is TRBJ2-5, the V gene TRBV7-9, with TRBD1 matching over 8 bases. The source of this sequence is a man aged 25 to 40 in good health and CMV-seronegative. The sample taken for sequencing was PBMCs. CDR3 coding DNA: TGTGCCAGCAGTCAAACGGCAGGGGGCGGTGAGACCCAGTACTTC. This encodes CASSQTAGGGETQYF.